The present TCR beta chain was sequenced within a study of T cell responses to AZD1222 COVID-19 vaccine. V shed 0 bases and J 8 bases; nucleotides not matched to a gene: 7. Germline V lookup: CDR1 MGHRA, CDR2 YSYEKL. The CDR3 runs to 17 residues. Using immunoSEQ multiplex PCR, the repertoire was profiled, and TCRdb retains in-frame clones only, with some absent. The sample lists over 150,000 clones, more than 75% occurring once. This TCR was recovered from an adult in good health. The V and J genes are TRBV4-1 and TRBJ2-1, with TRBD2 matching 13 bases. Sequences were derived from peripheral blood, sampled on day 0 of AZD1222 vaccination. The DNA of the CDR3 is TGCGCCAGCAGCCAAGATACTAGCGGGAGGGCCACGGATGAGCAGTTCTTC. It codes for CASSQDTSGRATDEQFF.